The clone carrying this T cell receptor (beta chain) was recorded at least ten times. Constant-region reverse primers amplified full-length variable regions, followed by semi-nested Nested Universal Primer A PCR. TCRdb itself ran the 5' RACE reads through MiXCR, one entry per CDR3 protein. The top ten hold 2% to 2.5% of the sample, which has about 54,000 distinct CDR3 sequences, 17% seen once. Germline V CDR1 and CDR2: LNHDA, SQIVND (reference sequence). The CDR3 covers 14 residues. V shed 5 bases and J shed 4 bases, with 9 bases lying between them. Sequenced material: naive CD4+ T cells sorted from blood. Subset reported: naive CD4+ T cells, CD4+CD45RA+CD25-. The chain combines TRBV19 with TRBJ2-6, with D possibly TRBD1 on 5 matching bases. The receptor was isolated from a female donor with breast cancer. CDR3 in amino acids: CASSQGSGANVLTF. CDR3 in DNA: TGTGCCAGTAGTCAGGGAAGCGGGGCCAACGTCCTGACTTTC.